This T cell receptor (beta chain) was obtained from a study of T cell changes during pregnancy in multiple sclerosis. The CDR3 spans 17 residues. Trimming removed 1 base from V and 4 bases from J; junction bases left unmatched: 7. Germline CDR1 is KGHSH and CDR2 is LQKENI. Assay used: immunoSEQ multiplex PCR; TCRdb lists only in-frame clones, some missing. This table has tens of thousands of clones, less than 95% appearing once. The material was peripheral blood, obtained in the second trimester of pregnancy. The sequence came from a female donor with multiple sclerosis, enrolled in a pregnancy study. V and J are TRBV18 and TRBJ2-5; 12 positions agree with TRBD2. Here the CDR3 reads CASSPQRTSGELETQYF. As DNA, the CDR3 is TGTGCCAGCTCACCACAACGGACTAGCGGGGAGTTAGAGACCCAGTACTTC.